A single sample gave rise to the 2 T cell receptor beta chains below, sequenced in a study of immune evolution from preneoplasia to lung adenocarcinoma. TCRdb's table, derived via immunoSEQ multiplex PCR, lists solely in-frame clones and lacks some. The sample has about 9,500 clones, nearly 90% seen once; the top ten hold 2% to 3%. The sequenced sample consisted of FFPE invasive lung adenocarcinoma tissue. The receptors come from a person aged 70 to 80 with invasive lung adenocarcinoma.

The CDR3 region has the DNA TGCAGCGTACCGGGCCCACGTTACGAGCAGTACTTC. Translating gives CSVPGPRYEQYF. The chain recombines TRBV29-1 with TRBJ2-7; D call uncertain. The CDR3 loop spans 12 amino acids. CDR1 and CDR2 from the germline V gene are SQVTM and ANQGSEA. Trimming cost V 6 bases and J 4 bases, with 13 bases left between them.

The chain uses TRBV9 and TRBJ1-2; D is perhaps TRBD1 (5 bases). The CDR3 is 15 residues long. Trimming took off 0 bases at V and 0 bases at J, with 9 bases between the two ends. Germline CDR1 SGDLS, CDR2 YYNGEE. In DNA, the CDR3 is TGTGCCAGCAGCGTAGCTCCGGACACTAACTATGGCTACACCTTC. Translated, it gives CASSVAPDTNYGYTF.